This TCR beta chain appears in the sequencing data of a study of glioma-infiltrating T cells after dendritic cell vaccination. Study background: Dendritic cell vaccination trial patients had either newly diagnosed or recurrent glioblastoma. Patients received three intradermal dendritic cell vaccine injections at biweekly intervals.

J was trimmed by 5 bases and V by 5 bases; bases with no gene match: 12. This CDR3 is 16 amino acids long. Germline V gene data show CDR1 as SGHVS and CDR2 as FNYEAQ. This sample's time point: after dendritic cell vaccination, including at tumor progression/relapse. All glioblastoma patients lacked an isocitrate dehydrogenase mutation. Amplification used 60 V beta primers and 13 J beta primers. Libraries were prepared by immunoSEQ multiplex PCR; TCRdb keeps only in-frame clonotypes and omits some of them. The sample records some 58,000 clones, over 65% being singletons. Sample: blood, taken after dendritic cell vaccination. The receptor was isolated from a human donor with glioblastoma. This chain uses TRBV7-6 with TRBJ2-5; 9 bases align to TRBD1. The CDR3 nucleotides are TGTGCCAGCAGCCCAAATACAGGGGGCGCAGGGGAGACCCAGTACTTC. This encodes CASSPNTGGAGETQYF.